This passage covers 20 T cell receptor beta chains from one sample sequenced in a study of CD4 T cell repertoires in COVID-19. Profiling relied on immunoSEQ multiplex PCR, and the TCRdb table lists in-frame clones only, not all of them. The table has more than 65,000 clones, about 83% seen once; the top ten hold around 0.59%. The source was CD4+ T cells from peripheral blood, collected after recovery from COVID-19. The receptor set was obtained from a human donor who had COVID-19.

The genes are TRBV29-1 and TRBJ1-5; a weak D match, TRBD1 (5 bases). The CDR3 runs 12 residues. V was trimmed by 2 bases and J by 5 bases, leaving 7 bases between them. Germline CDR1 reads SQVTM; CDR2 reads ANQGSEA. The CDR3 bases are TGCAGCGTTGAATCGGGGGATCAGCCCCAGCATTTT. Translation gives CSVESGDQPQHF. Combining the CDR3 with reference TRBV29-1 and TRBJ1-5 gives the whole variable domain SAVISQKPSRDICQRGTSLTIQCQVDSQVTMMFWYRQQPGQSLTLIATANQGSEATYESGFVIDKFPISRPNLTFSTLTVSNMSPEDSSIYLCSVESGDQPQHFGDGTRLSIL.

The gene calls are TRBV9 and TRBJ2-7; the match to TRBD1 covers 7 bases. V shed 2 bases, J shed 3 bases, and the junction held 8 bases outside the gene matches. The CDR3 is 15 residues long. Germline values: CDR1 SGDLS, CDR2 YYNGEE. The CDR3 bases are TGTGCCAGCAGCGTGAGATCCGGGACAGACTACGAGCAGTACTTC. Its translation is CASSVRSGTDYEQYF.

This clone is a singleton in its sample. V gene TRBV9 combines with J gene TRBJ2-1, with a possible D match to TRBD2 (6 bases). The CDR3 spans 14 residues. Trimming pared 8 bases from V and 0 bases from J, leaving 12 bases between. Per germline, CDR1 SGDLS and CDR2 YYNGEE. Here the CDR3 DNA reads TGTGCCAGTGGTGGGGGGAGCTCCTACAATGAGCAGTTCTTC. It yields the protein CASGGGSSYNEQFF. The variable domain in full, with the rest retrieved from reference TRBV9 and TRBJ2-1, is DSGVTQTPKHLITATGQRVTLRCSPRSGDLSVYWYQQSLDQGLQFLIQYYNGEERAKGNILERFSAQQFPDLHSELNLSSLELGDSALYFCASGGGSSYNEQFFGPGTRLTVL.

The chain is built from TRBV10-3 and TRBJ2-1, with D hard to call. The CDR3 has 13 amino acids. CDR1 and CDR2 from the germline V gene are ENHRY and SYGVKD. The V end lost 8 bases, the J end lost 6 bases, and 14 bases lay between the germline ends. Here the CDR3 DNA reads TGTGCCATCCGAGATCGGACCCCCAATGAGCAGTTCTTC. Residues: CAIRDRTPNEQFF.

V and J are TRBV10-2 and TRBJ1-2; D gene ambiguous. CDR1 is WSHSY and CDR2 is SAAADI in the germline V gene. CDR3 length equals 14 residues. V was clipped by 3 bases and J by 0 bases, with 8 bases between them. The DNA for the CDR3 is TGCGCCAGCAGTGAAGCGGCGACTAACTATGGCTACACCTTC. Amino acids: CASSEAATNYGYTF.

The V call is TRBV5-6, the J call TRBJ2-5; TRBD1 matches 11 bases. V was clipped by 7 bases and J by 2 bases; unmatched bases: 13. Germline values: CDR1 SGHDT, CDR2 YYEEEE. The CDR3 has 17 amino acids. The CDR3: CASELRRGTGGQETQYF. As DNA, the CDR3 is TGTGCCAGCGAGTTAAGGAGGGGGACAGGGGGACAAGAGACCCAGTACTTC.

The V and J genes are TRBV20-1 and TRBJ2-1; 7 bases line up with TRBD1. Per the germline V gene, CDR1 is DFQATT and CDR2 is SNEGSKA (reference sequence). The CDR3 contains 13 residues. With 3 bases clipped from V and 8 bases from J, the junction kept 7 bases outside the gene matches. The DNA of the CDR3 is TGCAGTGCTAGTGGGACAGCGAGGGATGAGCAGTTCTTC. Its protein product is CSASGTARDEQFF.

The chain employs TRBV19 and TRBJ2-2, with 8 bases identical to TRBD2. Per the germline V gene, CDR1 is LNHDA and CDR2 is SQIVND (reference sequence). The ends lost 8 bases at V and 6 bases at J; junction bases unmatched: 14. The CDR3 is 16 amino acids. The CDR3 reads CASDGAGAGSAGELFF. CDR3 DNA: TGTGCCAGTGATGGAGCGGGAGCAGGTTCGGCCGGGGAGCTGTTTTTT.

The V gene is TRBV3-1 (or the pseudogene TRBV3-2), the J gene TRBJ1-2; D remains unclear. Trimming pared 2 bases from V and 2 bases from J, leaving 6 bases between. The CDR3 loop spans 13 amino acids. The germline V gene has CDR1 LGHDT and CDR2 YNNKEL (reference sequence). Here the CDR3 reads CASSQTENYGYTF. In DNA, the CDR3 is TGTGCCAGCAGCCAAACAGAGAACTATGGCTACACCTTC.

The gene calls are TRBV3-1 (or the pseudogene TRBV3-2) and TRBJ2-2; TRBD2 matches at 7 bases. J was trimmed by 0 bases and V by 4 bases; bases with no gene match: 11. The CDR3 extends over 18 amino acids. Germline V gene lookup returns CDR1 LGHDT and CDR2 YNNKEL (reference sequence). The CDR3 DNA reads TGTGCCAGCAGCCCCATCACACCGGGACTAACGAACACCGGGGAGCTGTTTTTT. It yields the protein CASSPITPGLTNTGELFF.

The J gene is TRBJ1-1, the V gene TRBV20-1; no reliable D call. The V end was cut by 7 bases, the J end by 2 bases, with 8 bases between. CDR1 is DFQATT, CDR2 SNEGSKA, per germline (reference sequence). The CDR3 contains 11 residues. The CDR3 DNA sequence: TGCAGTGTCGGAAGAAACACTGAAGCTTTCTTT. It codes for CSVGRNTEAFF.

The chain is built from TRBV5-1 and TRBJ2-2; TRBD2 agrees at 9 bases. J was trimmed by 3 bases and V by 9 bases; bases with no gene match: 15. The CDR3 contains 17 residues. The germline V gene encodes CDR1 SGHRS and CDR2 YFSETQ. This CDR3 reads CATTSLAGMRDTGELFF. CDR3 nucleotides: TGCGCCACGACGTCCCTAGCGGGAATGAGGGACACCGGGGAGCTGTTTTTT.

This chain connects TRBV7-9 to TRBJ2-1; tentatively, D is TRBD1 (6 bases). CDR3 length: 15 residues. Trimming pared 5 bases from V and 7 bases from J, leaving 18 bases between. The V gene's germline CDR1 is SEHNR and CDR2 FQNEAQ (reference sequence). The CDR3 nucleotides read TGTGCCAGCAGCGCGTCCGGGACAAACATGAATGAGCAGTTCTTC. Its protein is CASSASGTNMNEQFF.

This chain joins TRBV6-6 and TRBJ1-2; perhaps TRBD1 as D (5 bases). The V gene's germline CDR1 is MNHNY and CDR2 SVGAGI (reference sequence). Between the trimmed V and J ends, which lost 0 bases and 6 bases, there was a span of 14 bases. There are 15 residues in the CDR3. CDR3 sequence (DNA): TGTGCCAGCAGTTACTCAGCTGGGGGTTTGGATGGCTACACCTTC. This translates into CASSYSAGGLDGYTF.

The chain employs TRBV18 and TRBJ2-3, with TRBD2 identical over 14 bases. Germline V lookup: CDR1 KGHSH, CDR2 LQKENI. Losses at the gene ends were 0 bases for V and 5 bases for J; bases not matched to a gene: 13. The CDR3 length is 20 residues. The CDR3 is CASSPPNPGGLAGGIDTQYF. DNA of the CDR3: TGTGCCAGCTCACCACCGAACCCGGGCGGACTAGCGGGAGGTATAGATACGCAGTATTTT.

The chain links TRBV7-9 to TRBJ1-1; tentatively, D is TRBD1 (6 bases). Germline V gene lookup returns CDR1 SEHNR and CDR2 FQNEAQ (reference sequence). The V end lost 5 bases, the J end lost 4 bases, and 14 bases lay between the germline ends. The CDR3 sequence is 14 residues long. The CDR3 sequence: CASSLGLGGTEAFF. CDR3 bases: TGTGCCAGCAGCCTAGGGTTAGGGGGCACTGAAGCTTTCTTT.

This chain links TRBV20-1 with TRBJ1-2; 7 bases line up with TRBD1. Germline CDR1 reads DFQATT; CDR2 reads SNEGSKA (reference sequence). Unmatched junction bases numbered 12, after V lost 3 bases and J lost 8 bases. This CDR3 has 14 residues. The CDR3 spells CSASSSQTGKGYTF. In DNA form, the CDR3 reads TGCAGTGCTAGTTCATCCCAGACAGGGAAGGGCTACACCTTC.

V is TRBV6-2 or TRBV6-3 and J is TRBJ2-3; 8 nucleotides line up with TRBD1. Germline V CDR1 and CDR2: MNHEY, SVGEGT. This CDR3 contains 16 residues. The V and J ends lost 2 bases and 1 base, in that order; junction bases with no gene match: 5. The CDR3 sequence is CASSYGETGGTDTQYF. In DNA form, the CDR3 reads TGTGCCAGCAGTTACGGCGAGACAGGGGGCACAGATACGCAGTATTTT.

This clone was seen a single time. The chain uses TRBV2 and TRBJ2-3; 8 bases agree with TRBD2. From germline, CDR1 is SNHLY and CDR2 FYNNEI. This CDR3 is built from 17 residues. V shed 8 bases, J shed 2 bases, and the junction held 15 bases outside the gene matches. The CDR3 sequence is CASPTSILAGYTDTQYF. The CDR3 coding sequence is TGTGCCAGCCCTACTTCGATCTTAGCGGGGTACACAGATACGCAGTATTTT.

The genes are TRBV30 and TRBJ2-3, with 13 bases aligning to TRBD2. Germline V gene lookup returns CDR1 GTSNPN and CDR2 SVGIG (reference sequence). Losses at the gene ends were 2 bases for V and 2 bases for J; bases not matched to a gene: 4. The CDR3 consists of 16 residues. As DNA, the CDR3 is TGTGCCTGGAGTCGAGGGACTAGCGGGGTCACAGATACGCAGTATTTT. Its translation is CAWSRGTSGVTDTQYF.